One and the same sample provided the 16 T cell receptor beta chains below, sequenced in a study of blood T cell repertoires in COVID-19 (dated by TCRdb to 2018 to 2021). Library creation used the immunoSEQ multiplex PCR assay. TCRdb carries this immuneACCESS record with in-frame sequences only. Its versions omit some clonotypes, under half of them owing to an unresolved V gene in the studies checked, with the rest unexplained. In all, the sample holds about 290,000 clones, and roughly 91% of those were seen once. The ten largest clones represent 11% of the sample. The sequencing input was peripheral blood. The receptor set was obtained from a woman in her twenties or thirties with COVID-19, enrolled during active disease.

The chain employs TRBV6-5 and TRBJ2-5, with a possible D match to TRBD2 (7 bases). The V and J ends lost 2 bases and 4 bases respectively, with 14 bases between them. The CDR3 sequence is 15 residues long. Germline CDR1 is MNHEY and CDR2 is SVGAGI. The DNA for the CDR3 is TGTGCCAGCAGTTACGGGGGGGGCAAAGGAGAGACCCAGTACTTC. It encodes CASSYGGGKGETQYF.

The chain combines TRBV18 with TRBJ1-1, with unresolved D. V shed 6 bases and J shed 5 bases, with 7 bases lying between them. From germline, CDR1 is KGHSH and CDR2 LQKENI. There are 11 residues in the CDR3. CDR3 bases: TGTGCCAGCTCGAGGGAGACTGAAGCTTTCTTT. Encoded protein: CASSRETEAFF. The full variable domain, completed using reference TRBV18 and TRBJ1-1, is NAGVMQNPRHLVRRRGQEARLRCSPMKGHSHVYWYRQLPEEGLKFMVYLQKENIIDESGMPKERFSAEFPKEGPSILRIQQVVRGDSAAYFCASSRETEAFFGQGTRLTVV.

V and J are TRBV18 and TRBJ1-1; the D is unclear. This CDR3 has 17 residues. Trimming took off 0 bases at V and 3 bases at J, with 17 bases between the two ends. Per germline, CDR1 KGHSH and CDR2 LQKENI. CDR3 amino acids: CASSPPLFGESDTEAFF. The CDR3 region has the DNA TGTGCCAGCTCACCACCTTTATTCGGAGAGTCGGACACTGAAGCTTTCTTT.

J is TRBJ2-5 and V is TRBV5-4, with 7 bases lining up with TRBD1. The length of the CDR3 is 13 residues. The V gene's germline CDR1 is SGHNT and CDR2 YYREEE (reference sequence). Unmatched junction bases numbered 4, after V lost 5 bases and J lost 3 bases. This CDR3 is CASRRDREETQYF. DNA of the CDR3: TGTGCCAGCAGACGCGACAGGGAAGAGACCCAGTACTTC.

This chain uses TRBV6-5 with TRBJ2-7, with D perhaps TRBD1 (6 bases). The V gene lost 6 bases and the J gene lost 2 bases, with 14 bases spanning the gap. The CDR3 consists of 14 residues. The germline CDR1 and CDR2 sequences are MNHEY and SVGAGI. The CDR3 DNA reads as TGTGCCAGCAGCCTCGCCGGGGACACCTACGAGCAGTACTTC. This translates into CASSLAGDTYEQYF.

The V and J genes are TRBV28 and TRBJ1-2; D call uncertain. CDR1 and CDR2 (germline): MDHEN, SYDVKM. The CDR3 has 12 amino acids. Trimming left V 5 bases short and J 5 bases short, with 9 bases between. The DNA for the CDR3 is TGTGCCAGCAGTGCGAGGGTTTATGGCTACACCTTC. It specifies CASSARVYGYTF.

The CDR3: CASSQEGARRLAGYNEQFF. CDR3 nucleotides: TGTGCCAGCAGCCAAGAGGGGGCCCGTCGACTAGCGGGCTACAATGAGCAGTTCTTC. V gene TRBV4-2 combines with J gene TRBJ2-1, with 10 nucleotides matching TRBD2. V was pared by 0 bases and J by 3 bases, with 11 bases of the junction left unmatched. Germline assignment: CDR1 LGHNA and CDR2 YNFKEQ. The CDR3 has 19 amino acids.

The chain combines TRBV3-1 (or the pseudogene TRBV3-2) with TRBJ2-7, with TRBD1 matching 9 bases. J gave up 5 bases and V 3 bases, and 5 bases lay outside the gene matches. Germline V gene data show CDR1 as LGHDT and CDR2 as YNNKEL (reference sequence). This CDR3 has 14 amino acids. The CDR3 sequence: CASSHPDRGDEQYF. CDR3 DNA: TGTGCCAGCAGCCACCCGGACAGGGGAGACGAGCAGTACTTC.

The V call is TRBV27, the J call TRBJ1-1, with D perhaps TRBD1 (5 bases). The length of the CDR3 is 13 residues. Germline-derived CDR1 and CDR2 are MNHEY and SMNVEV (reference sequence). Trimming removed 5 bases from V and 1 base from J, with 8 bases in between. The CDR3 DNA reads as TGTGCCAGCAGTGCGACAGAGAACACTGAAGCTTTCTTT. Translating gives CASSATENTEAFF.

The chain has TRBV19 and TRBJ2-7; the match to TRBD1 covers 7 bases. This CDR3 spans 15 amino acids. V dropped 3 bases and J dropped 1; count of bases not matched to a gene: 6. The germline V gene has CDR1 LNHDA and CDR2 SQIVND (reference sequence). This CDR3 reads CASSITTGQSYEQYF. As DNA, the CDR3 is TGTGCCAGTAGTATCACGACAGGGCAGTCCTACGAGCAGTACTTC. The whole variable domain, remainder taken from reference TRBV19 and TRBJ2-7, is DGGITQSPKYLFRKEGQNVTLSCEQNLNHDAMYWYRQDPGQGLRLIYYSQIVNDFQKGDIAEGYSVSREKKESFPLTVTSAQKNPTAFYLCASSITTGQSYEQYFGPGTRLTVT.

CDR3 residues: CASSLQTTGDTQYF. The CDR3 DNA reads TGTGCCAGCAGTTTACAGACAACAGGCGATACGCAGTATTTT. The chain joins TRBV27 to TRBJ2-3, with D possibly TRBD1 on 5 matching bases. Germline values: CDR1 MNHEY, CDR2 SMNVEV (reference sequence). Trimming removed 2 bases at V and 6 bases at J, with 12 bases between. The CDR3 has 14 amino acids.

The V and J genes are TRBV9 and TRBJ2-6; tentatively, D is TRBD1 (5 bases). Trimming took off 0 bases at V and 1 base at J, with 5 bases between the two ends. The CDR3 extends over 15 amino acids. Looked up from germline, CDR1 is SGDLS and CDR2 is YYNGEE. CDR3 nucleotide sequence: TGTGCCAGCAGCGTAGAGGGGTCTGGGGCCAACGTCCTGACTTTC. Translated: CASSVEGSGANVLTF.

The sample holds a few counts of this clone. The chain links TRBV27 to TRBJ1-2; TRBD1 agrees at 7 bases. The CDR3 is 14 amino acids. CDR1 is MNHEY, CDR2 SMNVEV, per germline (reference sequence). V lost 5 bases, J lost 8 bases, and 11 bases stayed unmatched. Here the CDR3 DNA reads TGTGCCAGCAGTCCCCGGAGAGGGGGCGAGGGCTACACCTTC. Translating gives CASSPRRGGEGYTF.

This clone came up a few times. In the same sample, other DNA sequences code for this CDR3. The chain's CDR3 is CASSLRGTEAFF. CDR3 in DNA: TGTGCCAGCAGCTTGAGAGGGACTGAAGCTTTCTTT. J is TRBJ1-1 and V is TRBV7-9; the D is unclear. CDR3 length equals 12 residues. Looked up from germline, CDR1 is SEHNR and CDR2 is FQNEAQ (reference sequence). Trimming removed 3 bases at V and 5 bases at J, with 7 bases between.

A single count supports this clone. The rearrangement uses TRBV3-1 (or the pseudogene TRBV3-2) and TRBJ1-3; unclear D gene. Trimming removed 4 bases from V and 4 bases from J, with 5 bases in between. The germline V gene encodes CDR1 LGHDT and CDR2 YNNKEL (reference sequence). The CDR3 consists of 12 residues. CDR3 in amino acids: CASSPAGNTIYF. CDR3 sequence (DNA): TGTGCCAGCAGCCCCGCGGGAAACACCATATATTTT.

This clone appeared once. The chain couples TRBV5-1 to TRBJ2-1; 12 nucleotides match TRBD2. Germline CDR1 reads SGHRS; CDR2 reads YFSETQ. The CDR3 length is 19 residues. The V and J ends lost 3 bases and 1 base, in that order; junction bases with no gene match: 11. CDR3 bases: TGCGCCAGCAGCTGGGAGGGACTAGCGGGCATCCGGTCCTACAATGAGCAGTTCTTC. Protein product: CASSWEGLAGIRSYNEQFF.